This paragraph reports one TCR beta chain. The antigen remains undetermined. The V and J ends lost 1 base and 6 bases, in that order; junction bases with no gene match: 7. Germline V lookup: CDR1 SGHRS, CDR2 YFSETQ. The CDR3 runs 16 residues. The data are from a study of cytomegalovirus exposure and HLA in healthy donors. The study's findings and limits: In a later analysis, about 17,000 TCR beta sequences were associated with HLA alleles at 0.05 false discovery rate. As was reported, the HLA-A and HLA-B alleles of most subjects were accurately predicted from TCR beta sequences.

The PCR made use of 60 Vbeta and 13 Jbeta primers. Per the authors' pipeline: There were tens of millions of unique TCR beta chains by a later count, and approximately 10 million of them were shared. Only in-frame clones appear in the TCRdb table, and some are missing; sequencing was by immunoSEQ multiplex PCR. V and J calls and clone size are those listed in that table; D and trimming were worked out from the DNA. The table lists 150,000 to 160,000 clones, 79% of them singletons. What was sequenced was PBMCs. The sequence was collected from a man aged 25 to 45 in good health and CMV-seropositive. This chain links TRBV5-1 with TRBJ2-2, with TRBD2 identical over 9 bases. The CDR3 coding sequence is TGCGCCAGCAGCTTGATCCCGGGACTAGCATCCGGGGAGCTGTTTTTT. This sequence encodes CASSLIPGLASGELFF.